This entry is about one T cell receptor (beta chain). Ten or more counts support this clonotype. Which antigen it targets is not known. Nothing much larger sits one base from this clone, and base qualities are not available. The data derive from a study of identical twins listed by TCRdb under 2016. Looking at the study overall: TCR alpha and beta repertoires from monozygotic twins, unrelated adults of various ages and cord blood were deep-sequenced to test whether fetal clonotypes persist. Replicate twin experiments were performed at different times using different library preparation protocols to rule out contamination.

What the authors observed across the whole study: The excess sharing between twins in beta out-of-frame sequences was weaker because fewer shared sequences reduced the signal-to-noise ratio. Out-of-frame TCR alpha sharing in monozygotic twins was systematically underestimated by recombination models, whereas sharing between unrelated individuals was in agreement with the recombination models. Zero-insertion analyses could be partly confounded by invariant T cells such as MAIT and iNKT, although diverse VJ usage argued against such confounding for most clonotypes. Because the same donors could not be followed over many years, the conclusions depended on cross-sectional statistical analysis. Compared with coincidental sharing between unrelated individuals, an excess of low generation-probability sequences was observed among out-of-frame TCR alpha sequences shared between twins. Fewer insertions were carried by abundant cord blood beta clonotypes; a weaker similar trend was observed in young adult naive repertoires, while no such trend was observed in memory repertoires.

Every donor was a healthy Caucasian. Three pairs of female monozygotic twins, all aged 18 to 29 years, were included in the twin cohort. Positive isolation kits from Invitrogen were used to isolate the CD4+ and CD8+ T cell populations. From its cysteine to its phenylalanine, the CDR3 spans 15 amino acids. Only the CDR3 region is kept as DNA, spanning 45 bases read in frame from base 1. Trimming leaves V shorter by 2 bases and J shorter by 6 bases, with the junction holding 5 bases beyond the gene matches. CDR1 and CDR2 (SNHLY, FYNNEI) derive from the germline V gene. The method was 5' RACE. For sequencing, an Illumina HiSeq 2000 was employed. Template switching introduced a universal primer binding site; the final cDNA contained a unique molecular identifier, enabling accurate counting of TCR cDNA molecules. Specific primers in the conserved constant-segment region were used to synthesize first-strand cDNA for the TCR alpha and beta chains. To control for contamination, each cDNA library was double barcoded with a SMART-Mk sample barcode plus Illumina barcodes. TruSeq adapter sequences along with Illumina sample barcodes were introduced in two successive PCR steps. The TCR alpha and beta cDNA libraries were sequenced on the Illumina HiSeq platform using custom primers. As for the original processing: MiGEC processed the raw reads to extract unique molecular identifiers, while MiXCR was used to determine the CDR3 positions. For each individual, recombination models were inferred using an EM algorithm with the repgenHMM and IGoR tools. The tcR package in R was used for shared clonotype analysis, with sharing normalized by the product of cloneset sizes. To study raw recombination free of thymic and clonal selection effects, out-of-frame nonproductive sequences were analyzed. The raw public reads went through TCRdb reprocessing: fastp at Q25, MiXCR clone calling, in-frame beta chains kept. Rows merge per CDR3 protein into single entries with the most common DNA and genes. TCRdb, not the authors, supplied the V and J calls. In all, the sample holds approximately 530,000 distinct CDR3 sequences, and about 20% of those were seen once. 0.48% of the sample goes to the ten largest clones.

These same records also appear under a second study, on yellow fever vaccine responses in identical twins. The other study reports the following: According to the authors, in identical twins the way T cells responded to vaccination appeared partly convergent and partly personalized. In the study, vaccine-responding T cell clones were precisely tracked in identical twins.

The chain is assembled from TRBV2 and TRBJ2-1, and 9 bases in between align with TRBD2. The sequencing input was CD4+ T cells sorted from blood. The TCR sequence derives from a woman between 18 and 29 years old in good health. The CDR3 region reads CASSEWLAGLNEQFF. The bases are TGTGCCAGCAGTGAATGGCTAGCGGGACTCAATGAGCAGTTCTTC.